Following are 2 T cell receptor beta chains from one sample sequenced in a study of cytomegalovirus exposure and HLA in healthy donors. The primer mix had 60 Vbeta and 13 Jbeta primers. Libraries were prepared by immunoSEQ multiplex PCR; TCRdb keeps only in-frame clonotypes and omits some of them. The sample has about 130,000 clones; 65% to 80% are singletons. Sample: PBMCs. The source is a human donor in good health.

The CDR3 DNA sequence: TGTGCCACCAGCAGCGGTCCCGGGACTAGCGTCATGCAGTACTTC. This codes for CATSSGPGTSVMQYF. The chain links TRBV15 to TRBJ2-7, with TRBD2 matching over 10 bases. This CDR3 has 15 amino acids. V lost 3 bases, J lost 9 bases, and 11 bases stayed unmatched. Germline V lookup: CDR1 LNHNV, CDR2 YYDKDF (reference sequence). The variable domain in full, completed from reference TRBV15 and TRBJ2-7, reads DAMVIQNPRYQVTQFGKPVTLSCSQTLNHNVMYWYQQKSSQAPKLLFHYYDKDFNNEADTPDNFQSRRPNTSFCFLDIRSPGLGDTAMYLCATSSGPGTSVMQYFGPGTRLTVT.

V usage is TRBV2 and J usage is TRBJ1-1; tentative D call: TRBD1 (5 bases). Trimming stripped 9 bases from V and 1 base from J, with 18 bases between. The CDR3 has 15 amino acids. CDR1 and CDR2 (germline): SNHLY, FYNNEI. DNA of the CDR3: TGTGCCAGTTCTCTACGGAGGGACGGGAACACTGAAGCTTTCTTT. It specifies CASSLRRDGNTEAFF.